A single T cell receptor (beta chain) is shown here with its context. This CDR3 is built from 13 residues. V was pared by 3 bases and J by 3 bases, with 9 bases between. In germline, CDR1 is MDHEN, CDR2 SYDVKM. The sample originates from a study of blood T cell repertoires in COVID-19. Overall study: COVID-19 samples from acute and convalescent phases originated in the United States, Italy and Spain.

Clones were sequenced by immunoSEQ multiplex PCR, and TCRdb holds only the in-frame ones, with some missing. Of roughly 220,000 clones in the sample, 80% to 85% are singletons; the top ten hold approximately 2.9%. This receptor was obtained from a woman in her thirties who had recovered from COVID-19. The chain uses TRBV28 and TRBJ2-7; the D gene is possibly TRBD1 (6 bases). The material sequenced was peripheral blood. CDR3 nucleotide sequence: TGTGCCAGCAGTTTGGGACAAAACTACGAGCAGTACTTC. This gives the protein CASSLGQNYEQYF.